This T cell receptor (beta chain) was documented in a study of blood T cell repertoires in COVID-19. This clone was recorded at least ten times. Assay used: immunoSEQ multiplex PCR; TCRdb lists only in-frame clones, some missing. The sample records fewer than 200,000 clones, almost 85% being singletons. V gave up 4 bases and J gave up 3 bases; unmatched junction bases: 4. The V gene's germline CDR1 is SGHKS and CDR2 YYEKEE (reference sequence). The CDR3 is 14 amino acids. The receptor was derived from a woman of 80 years or more with COVID-19, enrolled during active disease. The rearrangement links TRBV5-5 to TRBJ1-5, with 7 bases fitting TRBD1. The material sequenced was peripheral blood. This chain's CDR3 is CASSRDSPNQPQHF. The CDR3 region has the DNA TGTGCCAGCAGCCGGGACAGTCCCAATCAGCCCCAGCATTTT.